This is a list of T cell receptor beta chains from one sample in a study of PD-1 blockade in classical Hodgkin lymphoma. This table comes from immunoSEQ multiplex PCR, and its TCRdb copy is limited to in-frame clones, with some not included. The sample gives over 20,000 clones, less than 90% of which show up once; under 2% is in the top ten. The input for sequencing was CD4+ T cells from blood, taken at baseline. All receptors come from a human donor with classical Hodgkin lymphoma. CDR3s include the opening cysteine and the closing phenylalanine or tryptophan. The D gene is left open where the match is weak. Clone size is stated in some rows and not others, as once, few, many or a class when expanded.

CDR3nt: TGTGCCAGCAGCCGCGATTCCACGGGGACAACTGAAGCTTTCTTT
CDR3aa: CASSRDSTGTTEAFF
d_gene: NA
abundance: NA
j_gene: TRBJ1-1
v_gene: TRBV7-2

CDR3nt: TGTGCCAGCAGTGCGGAGGGAGGGAGACTGAACACTGAAGCTTTCTTT
CDR3aa: CASSAEGGRLNTEAFF
d_gene: NA
abundance: NA
j_gene: TRBJ1-1
v_gene: TRBV2

CDR3nt: TGTGCCAGCAGTCCCACCTTAAACCGGGCAATCTCTGGAAACACCATATATTTT
CDR3aa: CASSPTLNRAISGNTIYF
d_gene: NA
abundance: NA
j_gene: TRBJ1-3
v_gene: TRBV25-1

CDR3nt: TGTGCCAGCAGTGAATTGGCGGGGGGGCCCGCTGAGCAGTTCTTC
CDR3aa: CASSELAGGPAEQFF
d_gene: TRBD2
abundance: NA
j_gene: TRBJ2-1
v_gene: TRBV6-1

CDR3nt: TGTGCCAGTAGTGGCAGGGGTCGCACAGATACGCAGTATTTT
CDR3aa: CASSGRGRTDTQYF
d_gene: NA
abundance: NA
j_gene: TRBJ2-3
v_gene: TRBV19

CDR3nt: TGTGCCAGCAGCTATTCGGGTCCATCCTTAAACTATGGCTACACCTTC
CDR3aa: CASSYSGPSLNYGYTF
d_gene: NA
abundance: NA
j_gene: TRBJ1-2
v_gene: TRBV28

CDR3nt: TGTGCCAGCAGCTTATTCCAGGGGGCCGGGGATACGCAGTATTTT
CDR3aa: CASSLFQGAGDTQYF
d_gene: TRBD1
abundance: NA
j_gene: TRBJ2-3
v_gene: TRBV7-2

CDR3nt: TGTGCCAGCAGCCAAGATATTAGCGGGCCAAATGAGCAGTTCTTC
CDR3aa: CASSQDISGPNEQFF
d_gene: TRBD2
abundance: NA
j_gene: TRBJ2-1
v_gene: TRBV7-9

CDR3nt: TGTGCCAGCAGCGTACAAGGCTCCTCTGGGGCCAACGTCCTGACTTTC
CDR3aa: CASSVQGSSGANVLTF
d_gene: NA
abundance: NA
j_gene: TRBJ2-6
v_gene: TRBV9

CDR3nt: TGTGCCAGCAGCCGACCCGTAGGGGAAAAACTGTTTTTT
CDR3aa: CASSRPVGEKLFF
d_gene: NA
abundance: NA
j_gene: TRBJ1-4
v_gene: TRBV7-9

CDR3nt: TGTGCCAGCTCGTCAGGGGGCGACTATGGCTACACCTTC
CDR3aa: CASSSGGDYGYTF
d_gene: TRBD1
abundance: NA
j_gene: TRBJ1-2
v_gene: TRBV18

CDR3nt: TGCAGCGTTGCTGAGGAGACCCAGTACTTC
CDR3aa: CSVAEETQYF
d_gene: NA
abundance: NA
j_gene: TRBJ2-5
v_gene: TRBV29-1

CDR3nt: TGTGCCAGCAGCCGGACTAGCGGGGGTCAAGAGACCCAGTACTTC
CDR3aa: CASSRTSGGQETQYF
d_gene: TRBD2
abundance: NA
j_gene: TRBJ2-5
v_gene: TRBV11-2

CDR3nt: TGTGCCAGCAGCTTAAGGGACAGGGGGAGTAACACCATATATTTT
CDR3aa: CASSLRDRGSNTIYF
d_gene: TRBD1
abundance: NA
j_gene: TRBJ1-3
v_gene: TRBV7-9

CDR3nt: TGTGCCATCAGTGAGGCCCCAGGGGTCTATGGCTACACCTTC
CDR3aa: CAISEAPGVYGYTF
d_gene: NA
abundance: once
j_gene: TRBJ1-2
v_gene: TRBV10-3

CDR3nt: TGTGCCAGCAGGACTAGCGGCACAGATACGCAGTATTTT
CDR3aa: CASRTSGTDTQYF
d_gene: TRBD2
abundance: NA
j_gene: TRBJ2-3
v_gene: TRBV6-5

CDR3nt: TGTGCCAGCAGCCCGGGGCAGAGGAATGAAAAACTGTTTTTT
CDR3aa: CASSPGQRNEKLFF
d_gene: NA
abundance: NA
j_gene: TRBJ1-4
v_gene: TRBV5-4

CDR3nt: TGTGCCAGCATCCCGGGACGCGGCTATGGCTACACCTTC
CDR3aa: CASIPGRGYGYTF
d_gene: NA
abundance: NA
j_gene: TRBJ1-2
v_gene: TRBV2

CDR3nt: TGTGCCAGCAGCTTAGGGGCTGCAACTAATGAAAAACTGTTTTTT
CDR3aa: CASSLGAATNEKLFF
d_gene: NA
abundance: NA
j_gene: TRBJ1-4
v_gene: TRBV7-6

CDR3nt: TGCAGCGTTGTCATCGGCGGGGGGGTGCCCGGGGCCAACGTCCTGACTTTC
CDR3aa: CSVVIGGGVPGANVLTF
d_gene: TRBD2
abundance: NA
j_gene: TRBJ2-6
v_gene: TRBV29-1

CDR3nt: TGTGCCAGCAGCCCGACCGACAGGGTATATGAGCAGTTCTTC
CDR3aa: CASSPTDRVYEQFF
d_gene: TRBD1
abundance: NA
j_gene: TRBJ2-1
v_gene: TRBV7-2

CDR3nt: TGTGCCAGCAGCTCGACCCCCACGGCGGCAGCTTTCTTT
CDR3aa: CASSSTPTAAAFF
d_gene: NA
abundance: NA
j_gene: TRBJ1-1
v_gene: TRBV7-3

CDR3nt: TGTGCCAGCAGTTTCGGGCAGACCCAAGAGACCCAGTACTTC
CDR3aa: CASSFGQTQETQYF
d_gene: NA
abundance: NA
j_gene: TRBJ2-5
v_gene: TRBV27

CDR3nt: TGTGCCAGCAGTCTTTTCGGGCCTTCTAATCAGCCCCAGCATTTT
CDR3aa: CASSLFGPSNQPQHF
d_gene: NA
abundance: NA
j_gene: TRBJ1-5
v_gene: TRBV7-2

CDR3nt: TGTGCCAGCAGCAGACAGGGCGGACGGGAAAAACTGTTTTTT
CDR3aa: CASSRQGGREKLFF
d_gene: TRBD1
abundance: NA
j_gene: TRBJ1-4
v_gene: TRBV7-9

CDR3nt: TGTGCCAGCATGGTAGACACTTACTACGAGCAGTACTTC
CDR3aa: CASMVDTYYEQYF
d_gene: NA
abundance: NA
j_gene: TRBJ2-7
v_gene: TRBV28

CDR3nt: TGCAGCGGCGGCGTGGGGACGACTATCTTC
CDR3aa: CSGGVGTTIF
d_gene: NA
abundance: NA
j_gene: TRBJ2-1
v_gene: TRBV29-1

CDR3nt: TGTGCCAGCAGCAACCGGGGGGCTAGCTATAATTCACCCCTCCACTTT
CDR3aa: CASSNRGASYNSPLHF
d_gene: NA
abundance: NA
j_gene: TRBJ1-6
v_gene: TRBV5-8

CDR3nt: TGTGCCAGCTCACGCTCCACAGGTGGTGGGCACCAAGAGACCCAGTACTTC
CDR3aa: CASSRSTGGGHQETQYF
d_gene: NA
abundance: NA
j_gene: TRBJ2-5
v_gene: TRBV18